This TCR beta chain came from a study of blood T cell repertoires in COVID-19 (dated by TCRdb to the early 2020s). Broadly, across the study: Collaborator samples came from the United States, Italy and Spain and covered acute and convalescent phases of COVID-19. The prospective study material was composed of cDNA or gDNA derived from T cells, B-cell-depleted T cells, or PBMCs. The dataset comprised deeply sampled blood TCRbeta repertoires from subjects exposed to, actively infected with, or recovered from COVID-19. A freely available public database, intended as a resource for researchers studying the immune response to SARS-CoV-2, is where the repertoires were released. Samples came from the ongoing ImmuneRACE study (first 160 participants) plus 1,254 subjects from 6 global collaborators. The sample metadata nearly always contained a de-identified subject ID, COVID-19 status, age in years and sex. Where available, HLA class I and class II types were obtained from metadata supplied by the sample provider rather than from assay-based typing. The paper's findings and limits, for the study overall: The quantity of clinical and demographic metadata differed by source and by participant and was supplied without curation.

Ends trimmed: V by 5 bases, J by 4 bases; bases unmatched to a gene: 7. CDR1 and CDR2 are read off the germline V gene (reference sequence) as MNHNY and SVGAGI. Taken from cysteine to phenylalanine, the CDR3 has 15 residues. Kept here is only the CDR3 DNA, which spans 45 bases and is read in frame from base 1. Collaborating institutions collected whole blood in K2EDTA tubes following their own protocols. For TCRbeta analysis, collaborators shipped samples as frozen whole blood, isolated PBMCs, or DNA extracted from either of those sample types. A word on this clone: Its antigen specificity is not known. Base qualities are missing; no much larger clone stands one base away.

TCRbeta CDR3 regions were amplified from genomic DNA using the immunoSEQ Assay, a bias-controlled multiplex PCR. The original methods were these. The number of nucleated cells in each sample was estimated by amplification of reference gene primers within the assay. To quantify the absolute abundance of each unique TCRbeta CDR3 rearrangement, sequence reads were collapsed and filtered. For each sample, productive Simpson clonality was calculated as the square root of Simpson's diversity index over productive rearrangements. This immuneACCESS table, as held by TCRdb, lists in-frame sequences with V and J called but not all clones. Of the missing ones, under half trace to an unresolved V gene in checked studies; the others have no known cause. V, J and clone size are taken as reported in that table, and D and trimming were inferred from the DNA itself. The sample records 150,000 to 200,000 clones, roughly 91% of which are singletons. Of the sample, about 4.5% is held by the ten largest clones.

The sample was peripheral blood. The TCR sequence derives from a human donor in a cohort sampled during active COVID-19. Rearrangement joined TRBV6-6 to TRBJ1-5; TRBD1 agrees with 8 junctional bases. The CDR3 corresponds to CASSRDRGWNQPQHF. In nucleotides, the sequence is TGTGCCAGCAGTCGCGACAGGGGCTGGAATCAGCCCCAGCATTTT.